What follows are 17 T cell receptor beta chains derived from one specimen sequenced in a study of shared clonotypes between healthy human individuals. Only in-frame clones appear in the TCRdb table, and some are missing; sequencing was by immunoSEQ multiplex PCR. The sample has 1 million to 1.2 million clones; around three quarters are singletons. Sequencing was carried out using memory CD4+ T cells from PBMCs. The subset here: CD45RA-negative fraction. Every receptor here comes from a man between 18 and 29 years old in good health. Some clones in this sample may be carry-over from other donors' samples.

The J gene is TRBJ2-3, the V gene TRBV30; TRBD1 matches 7 bases. Germline loops: CDR1 GTSNPN, CDR2 SVGIG (reference sequence). V lost 0 bases, J lost 6 bases, and 0 bases stayed unmatched. This CDR3 has 12 residues. The CDR3 bases are TGTGCCTGGAGTGTACAGGGGGATACGCAGTATTTT. This encodes CAWSVQGDTQYF.

A few counts support this clone. The gene calls are TRBV10-3 and TRBJ2-1; 14 nucleotides match TRBD2. Germline CDR1 ENHRY, CDR2 SYGVKD. The J segment lost 7 bases and the V segment lost 3 bases, leaving 11 bases of the junction unmatched. This CDR3 spans 18 amino acids. CDR3 region: CAISDPGLAGGGRNEQFF. The CDR3 bases are TGTGCCATCAGTGATCCTGGACTAGCGGGAGGCGGCAGGAATGAGCAGTTCTTC.

This clone came up once. This rearrangement joins TRBV5-1 to TRBJ1-1; 9 nucleotides match TRBD1. The CDR3 contains 13 residues. The germline V gene has CDR1 SGHRS and CDR2 YFSETQ. With V trimmed by 4 bases and J by 10 bases, 8 bases remained unmatched. The CDR3 spells CASSTFGQGRAFF. The CDR3 bases are TGCGCCAGCAGCACGTTTGGACAGGGGAGAGCTTTCTTT.

The chain combines TRBV5-1 with TRBJ2-3, with 7 bases aligning to TRBD1. The V and J ends lost 4 bases and 0 bases, in that order; junction bases with no gene match: 5. The CDR3 is made up of 15 amino acids. Germline-derived CDR1 and CDR2 are SGHRS and YFSETQ. CDR3 nucleotides: TGCGCCAGCAGCGTGGGACAGCGTAGCACAGATACGCAGTATTTT. Amino acid sequence: CASSVGQRSTDTQYF.

The rearrangement links TRBV5-1 to TRBJ2-4, with 7 bases aligning to TRBD2. The CDR3 is 21 amino acids. V gave up 5 bases and J gave up 0 bases; unmatched junction bases: 23. The germline gives CDR1 SGHRS, CDR2 YFSETQ. CDR3 sequence: CASRLGPEGAGPPLAKNIQYF. The CDR3 DNA is TGCGCCAGCAGATTAGGACCAGAGGGAGCGGGGCCCCCCCTAGCCAAAAACATTCAGTACTTC.

The rearrangement joins TRBV4-3 to TRBJ1-2; no definite D call. V was clipped by 0 bases and J by 2 bases, with 4 bases between them. The CDR3 sequence is 13 residues long. Germline-derived CDR1 and CDR2 are LGHNA and YSLEER. CDR3 loop: CASSQDGNYGYTF. CDR3 nucleotides: TGCGCCAGCAGCCAAGACGGGAACTATGGCTACACCTTC.

The chain links TRBV7-2 to TRBJ2-7; TRBD2 matches 7 bases. CDR3 size: 15 residues. From germline, CDR1 is SGHTA and CDR2 FQGNSA. V was clipped by 5 bases and J by 5 bases; unmatched bases: 12. CDR3 DNA: TGTGCCAGCAGCCCCTGGGGGGGTCCTTTCAACGAGCAGTACTTC. This codes for CASSPWGGPFNEQYF.

The V and J genes are TRBV10-3 and TRBJ2-7; weak D call: TRBD2 (6 bases). The ends were cut back, 3 bases at V and 6 bases at J, with 15 bases in the middle. The CDR3 covers 14 residues. Germline V gene data show CDR1 as ENHRY and CDR2 as SYGVKD. DNA of the CDR3: TGTGCCATCAGTGAAGACGGAGGGGCGCGCGAGCAGTACTTC. This encodes CAISEDGGAREQYF.

The gene calls are TRBV18 and TRBJ1-5, with 9 bases fitting TRBD1. V dropped 0 bases and J dropped 6; count of bases not matched to a gene: 6. The germline CDR1 and CDR2 sequences are KGHSH and LQKENI. This CDR3 has 16 residues. The CDR3 DNA is TGTGCCAGCTCACCACCGGGACAGGGCGGAGGTCAGCCCCAGCATTTT. It is translated as CASSPPGQGGGQPQHF.

The chain links TRBV7-9 to TRBJ2-2; no clear D. Per germline, CDR1 SEHNR and CDR2 FQNEAQ (reference sequence). Trimming pared 2 bases from V and 2 bases from J, leaving 9 bases between. CDR3 length: 15 residues. The CDR3 here is CASSLLQRNTGELFF. The CDR3 DNA follows: TGTGCCAGCAGCTTACTTCAGAGAAACACCGGGGAGCTGTTTTTT.

The CDR3 is CASGFKPFGTSGLSYNEQFF. In DNA, the CDR3 is TGTGCTAGTGGTTTTAAGCCGTTTGGAACTAGCGGGCTCTCCTACAATGAGCAGTTCTTC. The rearrangement links TRBV12-5 to TRBJ2-1; 9 nucleotides line up with TRBD2. Germline CDR1 reads LGHNT; CDR2 reads FRNRAP. With V trimmed by 3 bases and J by 0 bases, 15 bases remained unmatched. CDR3 length: 20 residues.

This sequence joins TRBV6-5 and TRBJ2-7; TRBD1 matches at 11 bases. Germline CDR1 MNHEY, CDR2 SVGAGI. This CDR3 has 14 residues. J was trimmed by 9 bases and V by 6 bases; bases with no gene match: 10. The CDR3, as DNA: TGTGCCAGCAGCTACCTTGGACAGGGGGCAGGGCAGTACTTC. Its protein product is CASSYLGQGAGQYF.

The chain is built from TRBV11-2 and TRBJ2-3; no reliable D call. Germline lookup yields CDR1 SGHAT and CDR2 FQNNGV. The CDR3 loop spans 13 amino acids. The V and J ends lost 1 base and 3 bases respectively, with 5 bases between them. CDR3 nucleotide sequence: TGTGCCAGCAGCTTAGCCCAAACAGATACGCAGTATTTT. This codes for CASSLAQTDTQYF.

V and J are TRBV4-1 and TRBJ2-5, with TRBD1 as a possible D gene (7 bases). Trimming took 1 base from V and 5 from J, leaving 20 bases between them. The CDR3 has 17 amino acids. Per germline, CDR1 MGHRA and CDR2 YSYEKL. DNA for the CDR3: TGCGCCAGCAGCCAAGTGGGGGAGGTCAGGGGGTCGGAGACCCAGTACTTC. This gives the protein CASSQVGEVRGSETQYF.

This sequence joins TRBV9 and TRBJ1-5; the D gene is possibly TRBD1 (5 bases). The V end lost 3 bases, the J end lost 0 bases, and 10 bases lay between the germline ends. The CDR3 runs 15 residues. Per germline, CDR1 SGDLS and CDR2 YYNGEE. This CDR3 is CASSAGRNSNQPQHF. The CDR3 nucleotides read TGTGCCAGCAGCGCAGGGCGAAATAGCAATCAGCCCCAGCATTTT.

The chain combines TRBV30 with TRBJ1-6, with a tentative D call TRBD1 (5 bases). The CDR3 spans 13 residues. V gave up 5 bases and J gave up 6 bases, with 11 bases separating them. Germline V gives CDR1 GTSNPN, CDR2 SVGIG (reference sequence). DNA for the CDR3: TGTGCCTGGGTGACAGCATTTAATTCACCCCTCCACTTT. It encodes CAWVTAFNSPLHF.

This chain joins TRBV18 and TRBJ1-4; D not resolved. V was pared by 3 bases and J by 7 bases, with 15 bases between. This CDR3 is built from 15 residues. Germline V CDR1 and CDR2: KGHSH, LQKENI. The chain's CDR3 is CASSPSEREPEKLFF. CDR3 in DNA: TGTGCCAGCTCACCTAGCGAACGGGAGCCTGAAAAACTGTTTTTT.